The 20 T cell receptor beta chains in this list originate from one sample, sequenced in a study of T cell clonotyping in hematopoietic cell transplantation. Data came from immunoSEQ multiplex PCR; TCRdb stores just in-frame clones and leaves some out. The table shows 27,000 or so clones, with around 95% occurring only once. Input material: peripheral blood mononuclear cells. These receptors were collected from a man aged 45 to 65 in good health. Some clones in this sample may be carry-over from other donors' samples.

The chain joins TRBV5-4 to TRBJ2-5; the match to TRBD2 covers 11 bases. Germline CDR1 is SGHNT and CDR2 is YYREEE (reference sequence). With V trimmed by 1 base and J by 5 bases, 10 bases remained unmatched. The CDR3 runs 17 residues. The CDR3 DNA reads TGTGCCAGCAGCTTGCTTAGCGGGGGGGCAGTTATGGAGACCCAGTACTTC. It yields the protein CASSLLSGGAVMETQYF.

The chain recombines TRBV19 with TRBJ2-2; D is uncertain. Trimming cost V 4 bases and J 6 bases, with 12 bases left between them. The CDR3 totals 14 residues. Germline V gives CDR1 LNHDA, CDR2 SQIVND (reference sequence). Written as DNA, the CDR3 is TGTGCCAGTAGTACGCTAGATCGGCCCGGGGAGCTGTTTTTT. Amino acids: CASSTLDRPGELFF.

The J gene is TRBJ2-1, the V gene TRBV29-1; D possibly corresponds to TRBD2 (7 bases). Trimming took off 6 bases at V and 2 bases at J, with 14 bases between the two ends. Germline V gene lookup returns CDR1 SQVTM and CDR2 ANQGSEA. This CDR3 spans 14 amino acids. The CDR3 nucleotides read TGCAGCGTCCTAGGGGGGGTTCCCTACAATGAGCAGTTCTTC. Translated, it gives CSVLGGVPYNEQFF.

V gene TRBV11-3 combines with J gene TRBJ2-2; 8 bases line up with TRBD1. This CDR3 comprises 12 residues. Germline CDR1 is SGHNT and CDR2 is YENEEA. V lost 0 bases, J lost 16 bases, and 4 bases stayed unmatched. In nucleotides, the CDR3 is TGTGCCAGCAGCTTAGAGGCAGGGGGCGCGTTTTTT. It codes for CASSLEAGGAFF.

The chain links TRBV7-2 to TRBJ2-3; the D is unclear. This CDR3 spans 14 amino acids. V was trimmed by 5 bases and J by 3 bases, leaving 12 bases between them. The V gene's germline CDR1 is SGHTA and CDR2 FQGNSA. CDR3 in amino acids: CASSEAPYTDTQYF. The CDR3 DNA follows: TGTGCCAGCAGCGAAGCGCCTTATACAGATACGCAGTATTTT.

The chain joins TRBV25-1 to TRBJ2-5; D possibly uses TRBD1 or TRBD2 (5 bases each). Trimming left V 5 bases short and J 3 bases short, with 16 bases between. There are 15 residues in the CDR3. Per the germline V gene, CDR1 is MGHDK and CDR2 is SYGVNS. As DNA, the CDR3 is TGTGCCAGCAGTCATCTTGGGGGAGATGAAGAGACCCAGTACTTC. This gives the protein CASSHLGGDEETQYF.

This clone was counted once. The chain combines TRBV27 with TRBJ2-2; 7 bases are shared with TRBD2. Trimming took 6 bases from V and 1 from J; bases not matched to a gene: 5. This CDR3 spans 15 amino acids. Germline CDR1 and CDR2: MNHEY and SMNVEV (reference sequence). CDR3 in DNA: TGTGCCAGCAGCCCCGGGAGGTTGAACACCGGGGAGCTGTTTTTT. It translates to CASSPGRLNTGELFF.

V is TRBV11-2 and J is TRBJ2-7, with D possibly being TRBD1 or TRBD2 (5 bases each). The germline V gene encodes CDR1 SGHAT and CDR2 FQNNGV. This CDR3 region has 13 residues. Deletions cut 2 bases from V and 4 bases from J, with 9 bases between. CDR3 nucleotide sequence: TGTGCCAGCAGCTTATCAGGGAGATACGAGCAGTACTTC. The encoded protein is CASSLSGRYEQYF.

The rearrangement joins TRBV5-1 to TRBJ1-5, with 8 bases identical to TRBD1. Germline CDR1 SGHRS, CDR2 YFSETQ. V lost 4 bases and J lost 5; bases outside the gene matches: 2. The CDR3 contains 13 residues. The CDR3 region is CASSVDRDQPQHF. Written as DNA, the CDR3 is TGCGCCAGCAGCGTGGACAGGGATCAGCCCCAGCATTTT.

V usage is TRBV29-1 and J usage is TRBJ1-2, with TRBD1 as a possible D gene (5 bases). V dropped 3 bases and J dropped 3 bases, with 11 bases sitting between them. Germline CDR1 is SQVTM and CDR2 is ANQGSEA. The CDR3 is made up of 13 amino acids. The CDR3 protein is CSVDRVWDYGYTF. Here the CDR3 DNA reads TGCAGCGTTGACAGGGTGTGGGACTATGGCTACACCTTC.

V is TRBV9 and J is TRBJ2-3; tentative D call: TRBD1 (5 bases). Between the trimmed V and J ends, which lost 0 bases and 9 bases, there was a span of 20 bases. The length of the CDR3 is 16 residues. Germline V gene sequence: CDR1 SGDLS, CDR2 YYNGEE. The CDR3 is CASSVDGRTIGSTQYF. CDR3 DNA: TGTGCCAGCAGCGTAGACGGACGGACAATAGGGTCCACGCAGTATTTT.

The rearrangement uses TRBV25-1 and TRBJ1-6, with D possibly being TRBD1 (5 bases). V dropped 3 bases and J dropped 8 bases, with 14 bases sitting between them. The CDR3 runs to 15 residues. Per germline, CDR1 MGHDK and CDR2 SYGVNS. The CDR3 DNA follows: TGTGCCAGCAGTGACCTCGGGGGAGTGGATTCACCCCTCCACTTT. This translates into CASSDLGGVDSPLHF. The whole variable domain, remainder taken from reference TRBV25-1 and TRBJ1-6, is EADIYQTPRYLVIGTGKKITLECSQTMGHDKMYWYQQDPGMELHLIHYSYGVNSTEKGDLSSESTVSRIRTEHFPLTLESARPSHTSQYLCASSDLGGVDSPLHFGNGTRLTVT.

V is TRBV4-1 and J is TRBJ1-4, with 7 bases aligning to TRBD1. V lost 6 bases, J lost 7 bases, and 5 bases stayed unmatched. Germline assignment: CDR1 MGHRA and CDR2 YSYEKL. CDR3 size: 13 residues. This chain's CDR3 is CASRQTGSEKLFF. CDR3 nucleotide sequence: TGCGCCAGCAGACAGACAGGGAGTGAAAAACTGTTTTTT.

The chain combines TRBV6-1 with TRBJ1-1, with D unclear. The CDR3 has 14 residues. V gave up 7 bases and J gave up 6 bases, with 18 bases separating them. The V gene's germline CDR1 is MNHNS and CDR2 SASEGT. The CDR3 reads CASKGYGEMAEAFF. DNA for the CDR3: TGTGCCAGCAAAGGCTACGGGGAGATGGCTGAAGCTTTCTTT.

The chain links TRBV9 to TRBJ2-3; D possibly corresponds to TRBD2 (7 bases). The V end was cut by 4 bases, the J end by 4 bases, with 22 bases between. The germline gives CDR1 SGDLS, CDR2 YYNGEE. CDR3 size: 17 residues. The CDR3 nucleotides are TGTGCCAGCAGCCCCCTGGGGGGGGCAGGTATAGCAGATACGCAGTATTTT. This sequence encodes CASSPLGGAGIADTQYF.

V is TRBV6-6 and J is TRBJ2-7; no firm D call. Germline lookup yields CDR1 MNHNY and CDR2 SVGAGI (reference sequence). The CDR3 length is 16 residues. V lost 0 bases, J lost 3 bases, and 15 bases lay in between. The CDR3: CASSYSRSGAGYEQYF. The CDR3, as DNA: TGTGCCAGCAGTTACTCGAGGTCAGGAGCAGGCTACGAGCAGTACTTC.

V gene TRBV4-1 combines with J gene TRBJ2-3, with D perhaps matching TRBD1 (5 bases). Germline V gene sequence: CDR1 MGHRA, CDR2 YSYEKL. This CDR3 region has 17 residues. V was pared by 1 base and J by 0 bases, with 14 bases between. In DNA form, the CDR3 reads TGCGCCAGCAGCCAAGCGGTTCGACAGCCCAGCACAGATACGCAGTATTTT. Encoded protein: CASSQAVRQPSTDTQYF.

The CDR3 DNA sequence: TGTGCCAGCAGCGGCAGGGCCGAGGGTACTGAAGCTTTCTTT. This sequence encodes CASSGRAEGTEAFF. This chain joins TRBV7-3 and TRBJ1-1; a weak D match, TRBD1 (5 bases). V was pared by 5 bases and J by 5 bases, with 15 bases between. The CDR3 length is 14 residues. Germline V lookup: CDR1 SGHTA, CDR2 FQGTGA.

The J gene is TRBJ2-1, the V gene TRBV7-2, with D unresolved. The CDR3 is 15 residues long. V lost 4 bases, J lost 7 bases, and 17 bases lay in between. The germline V gene encodes CDR1 SGHTA and CDR2 FQGNSA. DNA for the CDR3: TGTGCCAGCAGCTCCACTCCGGGCAACGGGAATGAGCAGTTCTTC. Its protein is CASSSTPGNGNEQFF.

The CDR3 DNA is TGTGCCAGCAGCTTGTGGACAGGGGGGGACAATGAGCAGTTCTTC. This sequence encodes CASSLWTGGDNEQFF. This chain joins TRBV7-6 and TRBJ2-1, with 10 bases matching TRBD1. CDR3 length: 15 amino acids. CDR1 and CDR2 (germline): SGHVS, FNYEAQ. After removal of 3 bases from V and 5 bases from J, the junction contained 4 bases not matched to a gene.